This TCR beta chain was identified in a study of blood T cells in healthy people across ages. A second PCR, run for roughly 7 to 11 cycles, used a sample-barcoded 5' primer plus a J-beta primer mix. A 12-random-nucleotide template-switch adaptor tagged each cDNA molecule. Via MiXCR, TCRdb re-called the 5' RACE reads, giving one row per CDR3 protein. The table lists 870,000 or so distinct CDR3 sequences, 29% of them singletons. This clonotype was counted many times. Donor samples were obtained from healthy Caucasian individuals from Russia, aged 6 to 90. Every donor gave approximately 10 milliliters of peripheral blood. Per individual sample, total RNA of at least 5 micrograms was extracted. Germline V gene sequence: CDR1 LGHNA, CDR2 YSLEER. The CDR3 is 16 residues long. J gave up 4 bases and V 1 base, and 7 bases lay outside the gene matches.

The sequence was obtained from a woman at least 80 years old in good health. Sequencing was carried out using blood. This chain connects TRBV4-3 to TRBJ2-5; 9 nucleotides align to TRBD1. The chain's CDR3 is CASSQGFGQGPETQYF. CDR3 sequence (DNA): TGCGCCAGCAGCCAAGGATTCGGACAGGGGCCAGAGACCCAGTACTTC.